Presented here are 21 T cell receptor beta chains from one specimen sequenced in a study of Ad26.COV2.S vaccination and SARS-CoV-2 variants. Indicated treatment: roughly 19 received Ad26.COV2.S at low or high dose, single or two shots; roughly 5 received placebo; per-sample allocation not given. Samples were taken on day 63 after the first vaccine or placebo injection. Sequenced by immunoSEQ multiplex PCR; TCRdb stores in-frame clones only, minus some. Here the sample spans about 420,000 clones, roughly 90% being singletons. Material: peripheral blood, obtained in a trial of Ad26.COV2.S vaccine versus placebo. The origin of the receptors is a person aged 18 to 59 who received the Ad26.COV2.S COVID-19 vaccine or a placebo.

V gene TRBV5-6 combines with J gene TRBJ2-7; D perhaps matches TRBD2 (5 bases). There are 13 residues in the CDR3. CDR1 and CDR2 (germline): SGHDT, YYEEEE. Trimming shortened V by 3 bases and J by 6 bases, and 13 bases separated the two germline ends. Here the CDR3 DNA reads TGTGCCAGCAGCTCTTTGGGTCGGGGCGAGCAGTACTTC. Protein sequence: CASSSLGRGEQYF.

The chain combines TRBV19 with TRBJ1-2; D may be TRBD1 (5 bases). There are 12 residues in the CDR3. Germline CDR1 reads LNHDA; CDR2 reads SQIVND (reference sequence). Deletions cut 5 bases from V and 4 bases from J, with 8 bases between. CDR3 region: CASSVQGYGYTF. Here the CDR3 DNA reads TGTGCCAGTAGTGTCCAGGGCTATGGCTACACCTTC. The variable domain in full, completed from reference TRBV19 and TRBJ1-2, reads DGGITQSPKYLFRKEGQNVTLSCEQNLNHDAMYWYRQDPGQGLRLIYYSQIVNDFQKGDIAEGYSVSREKKESFPLTVTSAQKNPTAFYLCASSVQGYGYTFGSGTRLTVV.

The rearrangement joins TRBV7-2 to TRBJ2-2; 11 positions agree with TRBD2. The V segment lost 3 bases and the J segment 0 bases; nucleotides outside the gene matches: 3. The CDR3 consists of 17 residues. Germline-derived CDR1 and CDR2 are SGHTA and FQGNSA. Here the CDR3 DNA reads TGTGCCAGCAGCTTCTTACTAGCGGGGGCGAACACCGGGGAGCTGTTTTTT. As protein: CASSFLLAGANTGELFF.

This chain connects TRBV6-1 to TRBJ1-6; D not resolved. This CDR3 has 16 residues. Germline V gene sequence: CDR1 MNHNS, CDR2 SASEGT. V was clipped by 0 bases and J by 9 bases, with 15 bases between them. CDR3 nucleotide sequence: TGTGCCAGCAGTGAAGCCCTCTCCTTGGGTAGTTCACCCCTCCACTTT. Residues: CASSEALSLGSSPLHF.

This clone was counted a single time. This rearrangement joins TRBV19 to TRBJ1-2, with D possibly matching TRBD1 (5 bases). This CDR3 spans 15 amino acids. Trimming cost V 6 bases and J 5 bases, with 19 bases left between them. Germline V gives CDR1 LNHDA, CDR2 SQIVND (reference sequence). The CDR3 spells CASRPPSGRSYGYTF. CDR3 nucleotide sequence: TGTGCCAGTAGGCCGCCGTCAGGGAGGAGTTATGGCTACACCTTC.

The gene calls are TRBV28 and TRBJ2-4; D uncertain. CDR3 size: 15 residues. Germline lookup yields CDR1 MDHEN and CDR2 SYDVKM. Trimming shortened V by 6 bases and J by 0 bases, and 12 bases separated the two germline ends. CDR3 DNA sequence: TGTGCCAGCAGAAGTCAGATACTAGCCAAAAACATTCAGTACTTC. This codes for CASRSQILAKNIQYF.

This clone was found a few times. One end of the junction varies from germline; a read error may be responsible. The chain couples TRBV4-2 to TRBJ1-1, with unresolved D. Germline CDR1 reads LGHNA; CDR2 reads YNFKEQ. The CDR3 sequence is 15 residues long. Here the CDR3 reads CASTQVDEGGTEAFF. CDR3 DNA: TGTGCCAGCACCCAAGTAGACGAAGGTGGTACTGAAGCTTTCTTT.

V and J are TRBV27 and TRBJ2-7; D may be TRBD1 (5 bases). Trimming cost V 6 bases and J 3 bases, with 15 bases left between them. Germline values: CDR1 MNHEY, CDR2 SMNVEV (reference sequence). This CDR3 has 14 amino acids. The CDR3 DNA follows: TGTGCCAGCAGCGCAGGGTCTGCAATCTACGAGCAGTACTTC. It encodes CASSAGSAIYEQYF.

This chain connects TRBV7-8 to TRBJ2-7; tentative D call: TRBD2 (5 bases). CDR1 SGHVS and CDR2 FQNEAQ come from the germline V gene. The CDR3 runs to 16 residues. V was clipped by 7 bases and J by 3 bases, with 22 bases between them. In nucleotides, the CDR3 is TGTGCCAGCACCCCATCCCTACGGGTAGGACTCTACGAGCAGTACTTC. Its translation: CASTPSLRVGLYEQYF.

V is TRBV27 and J is TRBJ2-4; 7 nucleotides align to TRBD1. The CDR3 is made up of 16 amino acids. Germline V CDR1 and CDR2: MNHEY, SMNVEV (reference sequence). Unmatched junction bases numbered 8, after V lost 6 bases and J lost 0 bases. The CDR3 bases are TGTGCCAGCAGCTACCGACAGGGATCAGCCAAAAACATTCAGTACTTC. It codes for CASSYRQGSAKNIQYF.

The chain combines TRBV28 with TRBJ2-5, with TRBD1 identical over 10 bases. The CDR3 covers 16 residues. The trim removed 5 bases at V and 5 bases at J, leaving 11 bases unmatched. Germline V gene lookup returns CDR1 MDHEN and CDR2 SYDVKM. CDR3 nucleotides: TGTGCCAGCAGTCCTGACGGGACAGGGGCCCGGGAGACCCAGTACTTC. Amino acid sequence: CASSPDGTGARETQYF.

The rearrangement uses TRBV3-1 (or the pseudogene TRBV3-2) and TRBJ2-5; D is possibly TRBD1 (5 bases). Germline assignment: CDR1 LGHDT and CDR2 YNNKEL (reference sequence). V lost 0 bases and J 2 bases, leaving 25 bases between the germline ends. CDR3 length equals 20 residues. The CDR3 loop reads CASSQDQGGFDFHKQETQYF. The CDR3 bases are TGTGCCAGCAGCCAAGATCAGGGTGGGTTCGACTTCCACAAACAAGAGACCCAGTACTTC.

V and J are TRBV5-8 and TRBJ1-4; 8 bases line up with TRBD1. V lost 4 bases to trimming and J lost 0 bases; unmatched junction nucleotides: 2. Germline V CDR1 and CDR2: SGHTS, YDEGEE. The CDR3 is made up of 15 amino acids. The CDR3 bases are TGTGCCAGCAGCCAGGGACAGGCAACTAATGAAAAACTGTTTTTT. Translation: CASSQGQATNEKLFF.

The chain recombines TRBV5-1 with TRBJ2-2; 10 positions match TRBD1. Germline CDR1 and CDR2: SGHRS and YFSETQ. The CDR3 is 15 residues long. The J segment lost 6 bases and the V segment lost 9 bases, leaving 11 bases of the junction unmatched. CDR3: CANPGQGYGAGELFF. As DNA, the CDR3 is TGCGCCAACCCGGGACAGGGGTACGGGGCCGGGGAGCTGTTTTTT.

This chain joins TRBV7-9 and TRBJ1-4; D might be TRBD1 (6 bases). Germline values: CDR1 SEHNR, CDR2 FQNEAQ (reference sequence). The CDR3 loop spans 13 amino acids. V shed 8 bases and J shed 12 bases, with 19 bases lying between them. Here the CDR3 reads CASGDTLSSELFF. The CDR3, as DNA: TGTGCCAGCGGGGACACTCTATCAAGTGAACTGTTTTTT.

This chain joins TRBV19 and TRBJ2-7, with a tentative D call TRBD2 (6 bases). V shed 3 bases and J shed 3 bases, with 15 bases lying between them. There are 15 residues in the CDR3. Germline V CDR1 and CDR2: LNHDA, SQIVND (reference sequence). CDR3 amino acids: CASSIVWDGSYEQYF. As DNA, the CDR3 is TGTGCCAGTAGTATCGTTTGGGACGGGAGCTACGAGCAGTACTTC.

This chain links TRBV12-5 with TRBJ2-2; D may be TRBD2 (5 bases). V was cut by 3 bases and J by 5 bases, with 22 bases left in between. Per the germline V gene, CDR1 is LGHNT and CDR2 is FRNRAP. CDR3 length equals 18 residues. In nucleotides, the CDR3 is TGTGCTAGTGGTTTCCTCATACCTTCCTCCTCGGGGACCGGGGAGCTGTTTTTT. Its translation is CASGFLIPSSSGTGELFF.

The chain has TRBV7-3 and TRBJ2-5, with D maybe TRBD2 (5 bases). V gave up 2 bases and J gave up 5 bases, with 12 bases separating them. CDR1 SGHTA and CDR2 FQGTGA come from the germline V gene. The CDR3 is 14 residues long. The chain's CDR3 is CASSLGGFGETQYF. In nucleotides, the CDR3 is TGTGCCAGCAGCTTAGGCGGGTTCGGGGAGACCCAGTACTTC.

This chain links TRBV7-2 with TRBJ1-1; D gene unclear. This CDR3 comprises 14 residues. V shed 3 bases and J shed 1 base, with 9 bases lying between them. The germline CDR1 and CDR2 sequences are SGHTA and FQGNSA. CDR3 DNA: TGTGCCAGCAGCTTCAGGACGAGGAACACTGAAGCTTTCTTT. Amino acid sequence: CASSFRTRNTEAFF.

V gene TRBV24-1 combines with J gene TRBJ2-1; 9 bases fit TRBD2. This CDR3 is 17 amino acids long. The junction had 15 bases not matched to a gene; V was cut back by 12 bases and J by 1 base. The germline gives CDR1 KGHDR, CDR2 SFDVKD. As DNA, the CDR3 is TGTGCCGCCCAGGGGGGGCGCAGCGGGGGGTCCTACAATGAGCAGTTCTTC. This translates into CAAQGGRSGGSYNEQFF.

The rearrangement uses TRBV6-2 or TRBV6-3 and TRBJ1-2; 10 positions agree with TRBD1. This CDR3 is 13 amino acids long. Germline V gives CDR1 MNHEY, CDR2 SVGEGT. Trimming cost V 4 bases and J 6 bases; bases outside gene matches: 2. DNA of the CDR3: TGTGCCAGCAGTTGGGGGACAGGGGATGGCTACACCTTC. Protein product: CASSWGTGDGYTF.